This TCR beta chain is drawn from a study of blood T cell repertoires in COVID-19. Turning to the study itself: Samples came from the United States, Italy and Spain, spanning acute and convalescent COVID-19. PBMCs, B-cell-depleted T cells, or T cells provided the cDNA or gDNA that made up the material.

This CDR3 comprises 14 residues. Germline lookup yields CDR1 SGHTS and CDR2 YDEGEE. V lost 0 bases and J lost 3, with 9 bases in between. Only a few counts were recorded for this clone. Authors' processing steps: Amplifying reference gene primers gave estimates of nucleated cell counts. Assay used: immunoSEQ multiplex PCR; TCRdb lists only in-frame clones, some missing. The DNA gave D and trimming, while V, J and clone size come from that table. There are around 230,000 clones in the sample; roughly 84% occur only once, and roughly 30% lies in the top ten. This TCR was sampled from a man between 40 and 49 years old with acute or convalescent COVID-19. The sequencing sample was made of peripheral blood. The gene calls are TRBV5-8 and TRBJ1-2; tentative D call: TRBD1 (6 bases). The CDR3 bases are TGTGCCAGCAGCTTGGCCTACAGGGACTATGGCTACACCTTC. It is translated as CASSLAYRDYGYTF.